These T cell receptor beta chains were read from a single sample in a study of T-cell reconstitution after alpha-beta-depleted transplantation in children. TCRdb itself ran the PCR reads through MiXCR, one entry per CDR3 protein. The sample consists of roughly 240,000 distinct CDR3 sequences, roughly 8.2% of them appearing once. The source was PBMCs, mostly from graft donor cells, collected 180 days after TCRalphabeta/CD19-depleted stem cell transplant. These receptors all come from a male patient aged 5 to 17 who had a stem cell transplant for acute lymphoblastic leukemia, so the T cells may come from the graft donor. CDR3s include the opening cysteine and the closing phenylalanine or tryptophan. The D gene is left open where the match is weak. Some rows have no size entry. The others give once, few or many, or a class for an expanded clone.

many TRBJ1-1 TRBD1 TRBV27 TGTGCCAGCAGTTCCTACAGGGGTGAAGCTTTCTTT CASSSYRGEAFF
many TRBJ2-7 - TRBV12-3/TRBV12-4 TGTGCCAGCAGTTGGACCGAAAGGGCCGTCTACGAGCAGTACTTC CASSWTERAVYEQYF
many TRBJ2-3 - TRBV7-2 TGTGCCAGCAGCCGTACGACAGGCTTCACAGATACGCAGTATTTT CASSRTTGFTDTQYF
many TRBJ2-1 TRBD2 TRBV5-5 TGTGCCAGCAGCCCCGAGCGCCTAGCGGGAAGCAATGAGCAGTTCTTC CASSPERLAGSNEQFF
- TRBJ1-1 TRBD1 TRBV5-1 TGCGCCAGCAGCTTTTTTGACAGGGGCATCGCTTTCTTT CASSFFDRGIAFF
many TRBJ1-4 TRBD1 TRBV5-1 TGCGCCAGCAGCTTCTCTGGACAGGGAGGTGAAAAACTGTTTTTT CASSFSGQGGEKLFF
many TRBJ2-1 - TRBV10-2 TGCGCCAGCAGTGAAGGTCTAGCGAGCTCCTACAATGAGCAGTTCTTC CASSEGLASSYNEQFF
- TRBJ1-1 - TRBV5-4 TGTGCCAGCAGCTTGGTAGAGGACAGGAACACTGAAGCTTTCTTT CASSLVEDRNTEAFF
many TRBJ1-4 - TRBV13 TGTGCCAGCAGCTTAGGGGACCGTCTTAATGAAAAACTGTTTTTT CASSLGDRLNEKLFF
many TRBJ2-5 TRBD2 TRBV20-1 TGCAGTGCTAGTCAGTTAGCGGGGGACCCTCAAGAGACCCAGTACTTC CSASQLAGDPQETQYF
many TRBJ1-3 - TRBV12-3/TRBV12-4 TGTGCCAGCAGTTTGGCCCGGCGGCCAAGCTCTGGAAACACCATATATTTT CASSLARRPSSGNTIYF
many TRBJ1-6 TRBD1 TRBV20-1 TGCAGTGCTAGTATCCAGGGGGCGACGTATAATTCACCCCTCCACTTT CSASIQGATYNSPLHF
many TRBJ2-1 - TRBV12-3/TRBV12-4 TGTGCCAGCAGTTTAGGTCCTGGGGACTTC CASSLGPGDF
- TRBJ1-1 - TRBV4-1 TGCGCCAGCAGCCAAGGGCTTGGGATGGAGGGGACATCGGGGAACACTGAAGCTTTCTTT CASSQGLGMEGTSGNTEAFF
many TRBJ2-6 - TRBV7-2 TGTGCCAGCAGTCGACTACAGGGCAGGCTCCCAGGGAGCTCTGGGGCCAACGTCCTGACTTTC CASSRLQGRLPGSSGANVLTF
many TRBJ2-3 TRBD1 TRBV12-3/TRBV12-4 TGTGCCAGCAGTTTATTCGGGGACAGGGGAGCAGATACGCAGTATTTT CASSLFGDRGADTQYF
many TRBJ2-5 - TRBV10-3 TGTGCCAGCGGGCGGGGACTGGGGGAGACCCAGTACTTC CASGRGLGETQYF
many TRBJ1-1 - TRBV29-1 TGCAGCGTTGCCCGCGGCGGGAACACTGAAGCTTTCTTT CSVARGGNTEAFF
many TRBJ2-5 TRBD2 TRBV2 TGTGCCAGCAGTGAAGCGCGGGGGGGACAAGAGACCCAGTACTTC CASSEARGGQETQYF
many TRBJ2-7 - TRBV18 TGTGCCAGCTCACTACGACAGGATAACGAGCAGTACTTC CASSLRQDNEQYF
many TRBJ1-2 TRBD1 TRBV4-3 TGCGCCAGCAGCCAAGAGGACAGGGCTAACTATGGCTACACCTTC CASSQEDRANYGYTF
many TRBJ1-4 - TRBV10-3 TGTGCCATCAGTGACAGGGGTCCTGCAACTAATGAAAAACTGTTTTTT CAISDRGPATNEKLFF
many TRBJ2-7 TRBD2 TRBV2 TGTGCCAGGGGAGGTCCCGGGGGGGACGAGCAGTACTTC CARGGPGGDEQYF
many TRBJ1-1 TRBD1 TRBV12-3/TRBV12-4 TGTGCCAGCAGACCCGGGACAGGGCGCACTGAAGCTTTCTTT CASRPGTGRTEAFF
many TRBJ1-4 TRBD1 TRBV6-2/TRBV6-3 TGTGCCAGCAGACCCGGGACAGGTGAAAAACTGTTTTTT CASRPGTGEKLFF
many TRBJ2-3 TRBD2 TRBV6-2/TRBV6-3 TGTGCCAGCAGTTACTCGACTCTAGCGGGGGGACCCCTCAGCACAGATACGCAGTATTTT CASSYSTLAGGPLSTDTQYF
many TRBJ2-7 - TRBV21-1 TGTGCCAGTGGGGAAGAGACAGGGGACTTC CASGEETGDF
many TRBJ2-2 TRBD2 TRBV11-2 TGTGCCAGCAGCACTGACAGCTACGGGACTAGAGGCACCGGGGAGCTGTTTTTT CASSTDSYGTRGTGELFF
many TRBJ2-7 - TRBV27 TGTGCCAGCAGTTTACACGTGACCTACGAGCAGTACTTC CASSLHVTYEQYF
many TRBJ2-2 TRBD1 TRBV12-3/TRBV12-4 TGTGCCAGCAGCCCCAACCCGGGACAGGGATGGACCGGGGAGCTGTTTTTT CASSPNPGQGWTGELFF
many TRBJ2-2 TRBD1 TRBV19 TGTGCCAGTAGTAACGACAGGGACACCGGGGAGCTGTTTTTT CASSNDRDTGELFF
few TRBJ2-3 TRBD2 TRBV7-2 TGTGCCAGCAGAGGTGGCGGGGGAGGCACAGATACGCAGTATTTT CASRGGGGGTDTQYF
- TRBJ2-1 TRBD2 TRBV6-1 TGTGCCACCCGACCCGGGACTAGCGCTAACAATGAGCAGTTCTTC CATRPGTSANNEQFF
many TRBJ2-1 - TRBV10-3 TGTGCCATCAGTGTCCGTTCGGGGGCGACCGTTAGCTCCTACAATGAGCAGTTCTTC CAISVRSGATVSSYNEQFF
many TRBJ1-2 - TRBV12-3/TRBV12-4 TGTGCCAGCAGTTTGTCCGAAACAGGGCTCTATGGCTACACCTTC CASSLSETGLYGYTF
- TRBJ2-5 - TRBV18 TGTGCCAGCTCTCAGGGGATTCGAGAGACCCAGTACTTC CASSQGIRETQYF
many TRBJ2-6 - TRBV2 TGTGCCAGAAAGGACGGTCTCTCTGGGGCCAACGTCCTGACTTTC CARKDGLSGANVLTF
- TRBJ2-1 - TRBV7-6 TGTGCCAGCAGCTTTGGGGGGAGATACAATGAGCAGTTCTTC CASSFGGRYNEQFF
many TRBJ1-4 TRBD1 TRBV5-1 TGCGCCAGCAGCCCCGGGACAGGCGATGGTGAAAAACTGTTTTTT CASSPGTGDGEKLFF
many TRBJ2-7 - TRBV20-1 TGCAGTGCTAGAAACAGGGTGGGTTACGAGCAGTACTTC CSARNRVGYEQYF
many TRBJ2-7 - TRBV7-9 TGTGCCAGCAGCTACAGGTATACCTACGAGCAGTACTTC CASSYRYTYEQYF
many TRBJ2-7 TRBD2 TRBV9 TGTGCCAGCAGCCCCCGACTAGCGGGAGACAACGAGCAGTACTTC CASSPRLAGDNEQYF
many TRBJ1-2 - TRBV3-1 TGTGCCAGCAGCCAAGGGACGGGAGGCTACACCTTC CASSQGTGGYTF
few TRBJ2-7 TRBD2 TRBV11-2 TGTGCCAGCAGCCTGGGACTAGCGGGAGGGAAATGGTACGGGCAGTACTTC CASSLGLAGGKWYGQYF
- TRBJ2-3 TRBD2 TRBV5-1 TGCGCCAGCAGCTCCGGACTAGCGGGCATCACAGATACGCAGTATTTT CASSSGLAGITDTQYF
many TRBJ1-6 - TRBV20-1 TGCAGTGCTAGAGACCAGTCGAGGGACGCGGAGGTAAATTCACCCCTCCACTTT CSARDQSRDAEVNSPLHF
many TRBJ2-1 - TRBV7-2 TGTGCCAGCAGCCACTCAGGGTTCAGCTCCTACAATGAGCAGTTCTTC CASSHSGFSSYNEQFF
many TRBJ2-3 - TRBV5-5 TGTGCCAGCAGCTTGCCCAGGGCAGTTGGCACAGATACGCAGTATTTT CASSLPRAVGTDTQYF
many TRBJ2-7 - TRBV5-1 TGCGCCAGCAGCTACGGGGTAGCGGCTACCTACGAGCAGTACTTC CASSYGVAATYEQYF
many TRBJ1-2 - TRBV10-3 TGTGCCATCAGTGAGTCCCTCTATGGCTACACCTTC CAISESLYGYTF
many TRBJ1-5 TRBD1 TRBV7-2 TGTGCCAGCAGCCTTTATGACAGGGCGGCCAATCAGCCCCAGCATTTT CASSLYDRAANQPQHF
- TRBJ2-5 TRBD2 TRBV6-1 TGTGCCAGCAGAGATAGCGGGACCCTCGGGAAGACCCAGTACTTC CASRDSGTLGKTQYF
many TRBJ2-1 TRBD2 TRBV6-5 TGTGCCAGCGCGGGGACTAGCGGATTAAATGAGCAGTTCTTC CASAGTSGLNEQFF